The sequence of this TCR beta chain was determined in a study of blood T cell repertoires in COVID-19. As processed by the authors: The assay estimated nucleated cells by amplifying reference gene primers. Using immunoSEQ multiplex PCR, the repertoire was profiled, and TCRdb retains in-frame clones only, with some absent. The V and J calls and the clone size are those of that table, but D and trimming were determined from the DNA. The table shows over 45,000 clones, with around 86% occurring only once. Trimming pared 2 bases from V and 2 bases from J, leaving 5 bases between. Germline V gives CDR1 SGHNT, CDR2 YYREEE (reference sequence). CDR3 size: 14 residues.

V is TRBV5-4 and J is TRBJ2-6, with D tentatively TRBD1 (5 bases). Sequencing was performed on peripheral blood. The TCR sequence derives from a man aged 50 to 60 with active COVID-19. CDR3 DNA sequence: TGTGCCAGCAGCTTCAGGGCTGGGGCCAACGTCCTGACTTTC. This codes for CASSFRAGANVLTF. The whole variable domain, remainder taken from reference TRBV5-4 and TRBJ2-6, is ETGVTQSPTHLIKTRGQQVTLRCSSQSGHNTVSWYQQALGQGPQFIFQYYREEENGRGNFPPRFSGLQFPNYSSELNVNALELDDSALYLCASSFRAGANVLTFGAGSRLTVL.